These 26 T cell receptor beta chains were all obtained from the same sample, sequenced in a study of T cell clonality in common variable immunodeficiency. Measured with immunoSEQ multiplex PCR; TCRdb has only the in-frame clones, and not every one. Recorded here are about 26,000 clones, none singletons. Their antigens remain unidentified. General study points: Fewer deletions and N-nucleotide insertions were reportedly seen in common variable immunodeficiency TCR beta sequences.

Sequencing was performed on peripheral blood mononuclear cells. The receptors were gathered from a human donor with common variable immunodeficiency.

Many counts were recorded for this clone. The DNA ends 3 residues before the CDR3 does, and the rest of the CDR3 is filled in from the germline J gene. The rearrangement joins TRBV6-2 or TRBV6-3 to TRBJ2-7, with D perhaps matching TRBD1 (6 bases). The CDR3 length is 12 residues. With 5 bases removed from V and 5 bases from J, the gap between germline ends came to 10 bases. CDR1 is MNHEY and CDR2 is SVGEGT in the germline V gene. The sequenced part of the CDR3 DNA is TGTGCCAGCAGTCGGACAGCCCACGAG. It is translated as CASSRTAHE. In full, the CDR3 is CASSRTAHEQYF.

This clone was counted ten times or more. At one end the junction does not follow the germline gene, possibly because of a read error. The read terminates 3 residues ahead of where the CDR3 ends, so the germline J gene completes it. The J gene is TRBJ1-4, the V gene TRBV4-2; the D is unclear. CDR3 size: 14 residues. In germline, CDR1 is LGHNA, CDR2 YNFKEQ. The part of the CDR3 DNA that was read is TGCGCCAGCAGCCAAGGTTCACAAAATGAAAAA. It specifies CASSQGSQNEK. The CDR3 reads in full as CASSQGSQNEKLFF.

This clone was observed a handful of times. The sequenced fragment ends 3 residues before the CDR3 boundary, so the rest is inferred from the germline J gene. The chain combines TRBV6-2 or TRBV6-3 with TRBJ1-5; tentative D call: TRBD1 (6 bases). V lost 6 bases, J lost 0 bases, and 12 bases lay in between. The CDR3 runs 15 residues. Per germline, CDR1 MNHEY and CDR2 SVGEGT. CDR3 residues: CASRSTGYSNQPQHF. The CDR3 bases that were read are TGTGCCAGCAGGTCGACAGGTTATAGCAATCAGCCC.

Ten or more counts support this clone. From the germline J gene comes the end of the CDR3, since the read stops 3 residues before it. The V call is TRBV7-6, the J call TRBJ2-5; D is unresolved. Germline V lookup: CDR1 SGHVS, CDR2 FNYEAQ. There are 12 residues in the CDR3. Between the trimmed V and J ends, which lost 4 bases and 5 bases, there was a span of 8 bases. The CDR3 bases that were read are TGTGCCAGCAGCTATAGCTGGGAGACC. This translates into CASSYSWET. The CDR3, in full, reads CASSYSWETQYF.

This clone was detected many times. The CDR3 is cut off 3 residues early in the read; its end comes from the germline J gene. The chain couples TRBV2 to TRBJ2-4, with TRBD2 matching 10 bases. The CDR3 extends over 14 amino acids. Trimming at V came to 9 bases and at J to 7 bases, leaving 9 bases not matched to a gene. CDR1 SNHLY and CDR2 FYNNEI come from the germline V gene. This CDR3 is CASGSGTSVNIQYF. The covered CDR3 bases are TGTGCCAGTGGAAGCGGGACTAGCGTGAACATT.

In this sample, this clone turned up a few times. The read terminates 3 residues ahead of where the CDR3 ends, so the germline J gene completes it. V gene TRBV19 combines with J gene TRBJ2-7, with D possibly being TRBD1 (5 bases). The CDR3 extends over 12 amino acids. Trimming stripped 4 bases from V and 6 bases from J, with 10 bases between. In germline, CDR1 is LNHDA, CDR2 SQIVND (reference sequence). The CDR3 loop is CASSNRGGEQYF. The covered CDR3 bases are TGTGCCAGTAGTAATAGGGGCGGCGAG.

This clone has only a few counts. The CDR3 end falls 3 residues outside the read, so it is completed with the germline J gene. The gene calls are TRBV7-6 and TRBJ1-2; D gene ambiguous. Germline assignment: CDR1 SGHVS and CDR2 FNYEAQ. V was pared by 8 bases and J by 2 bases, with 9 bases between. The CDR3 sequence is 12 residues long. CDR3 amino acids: CASGPGNYGYTF. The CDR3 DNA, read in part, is TGTGCCAGCGGCCCCGGGAACTATGGC.

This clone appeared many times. Incomplete CDR3 DNA: TGTGCCAGTAGTAGACAGAGAAACATT. The encoded protein is CASSRQRNI. The whole CDR3 reads CASSRQRNIQYF. The chain joins TRBV19 to TRBJ2-4; weak D call: TRBD1 (5 bases). The read comes to an end 3 residues before the CDR3 does, leaving the germline J gene to fill in the end. Germline loops: CDR1 LNHDA, CDR2 SQIVND (reference sequence). The CDR3 is 12 amino acids. V shed 4 bases and J shed 6 bases, with 7 bases lying between them.

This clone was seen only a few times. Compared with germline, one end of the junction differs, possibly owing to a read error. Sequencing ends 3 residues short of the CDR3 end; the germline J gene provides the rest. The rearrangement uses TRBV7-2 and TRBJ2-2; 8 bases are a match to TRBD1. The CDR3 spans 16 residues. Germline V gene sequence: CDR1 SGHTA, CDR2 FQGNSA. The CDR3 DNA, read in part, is TGTGCCAGCAGCTTAGCGGCAGGGGGCCTCACCGGGGGG. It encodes CASSLAAGGLTGG. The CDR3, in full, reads CASSLAAGGLTGGLFF.

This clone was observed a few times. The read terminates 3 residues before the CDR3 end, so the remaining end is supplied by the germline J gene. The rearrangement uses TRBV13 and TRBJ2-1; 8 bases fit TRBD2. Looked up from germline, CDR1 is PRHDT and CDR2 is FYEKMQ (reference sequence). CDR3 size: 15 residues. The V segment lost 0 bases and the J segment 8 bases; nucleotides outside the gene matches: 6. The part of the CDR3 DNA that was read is TGTGCCAGCAGCTTAGGCTCCGGGACTAGGGATGAG. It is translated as CASSLGSGTRDE. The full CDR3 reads CASSLGSGTRDEQFF.

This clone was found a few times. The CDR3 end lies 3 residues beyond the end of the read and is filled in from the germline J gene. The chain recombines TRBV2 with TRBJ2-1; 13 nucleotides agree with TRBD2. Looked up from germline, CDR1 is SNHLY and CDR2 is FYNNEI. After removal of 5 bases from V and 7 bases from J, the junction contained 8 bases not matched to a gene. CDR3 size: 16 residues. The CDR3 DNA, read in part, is TGTGCCAGCAGTCACAGGACTAGCGGGGGAAGGAATGAG. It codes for CASSHRTSGGRNE. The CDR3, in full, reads CASSHRTSGGRNEQFF. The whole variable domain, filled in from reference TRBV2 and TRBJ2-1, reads EPEVTQTPSHQVTQMGQEVILRCVPISNHLYFYWYRQILGQKVEFLVSFYNNEISEKSEIFDDQFSVERPDGSNFTLKIRSTKLEDSAMYFCASSHRTSGGRNEQFFGPGTRLTVL.

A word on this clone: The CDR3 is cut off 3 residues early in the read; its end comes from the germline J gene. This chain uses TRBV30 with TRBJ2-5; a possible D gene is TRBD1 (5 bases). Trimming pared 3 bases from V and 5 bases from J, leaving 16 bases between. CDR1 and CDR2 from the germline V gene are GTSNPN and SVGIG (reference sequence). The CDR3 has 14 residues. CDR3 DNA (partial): TGTGCCTGGAGCGACAGTGTTCGTTGGGAGACC. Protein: CAWSDSVRWET. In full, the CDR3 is CAWSDSVRWETQYF.

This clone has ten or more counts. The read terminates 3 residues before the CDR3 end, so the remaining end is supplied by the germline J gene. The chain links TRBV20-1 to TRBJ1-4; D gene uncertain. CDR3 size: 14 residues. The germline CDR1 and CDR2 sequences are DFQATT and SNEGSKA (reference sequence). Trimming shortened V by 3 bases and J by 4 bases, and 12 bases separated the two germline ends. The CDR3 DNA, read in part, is TGCAGTGCTAGTTTAGAGAGTATTAATGAAAAA. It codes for CSASLESINEK. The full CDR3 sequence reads CSASLESINEKLFF.

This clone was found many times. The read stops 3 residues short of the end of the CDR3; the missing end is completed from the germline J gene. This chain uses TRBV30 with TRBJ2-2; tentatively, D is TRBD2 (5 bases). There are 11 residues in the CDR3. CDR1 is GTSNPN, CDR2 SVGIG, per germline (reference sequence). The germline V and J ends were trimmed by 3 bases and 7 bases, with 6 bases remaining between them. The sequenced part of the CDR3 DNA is TGTGCCTGGAGCGGGGACGGGGAG. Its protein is CAWSGDGE. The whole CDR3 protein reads CAWSGDGELFF.

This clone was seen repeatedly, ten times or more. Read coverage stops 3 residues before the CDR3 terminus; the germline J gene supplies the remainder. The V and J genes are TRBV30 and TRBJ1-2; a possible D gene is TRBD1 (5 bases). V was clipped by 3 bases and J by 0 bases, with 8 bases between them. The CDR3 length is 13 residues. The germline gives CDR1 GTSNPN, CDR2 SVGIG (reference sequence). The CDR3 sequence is CAWSDSSNYGYTF. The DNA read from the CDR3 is TGTGCCTGGAGCGACAGTTCTAACTATGGC.

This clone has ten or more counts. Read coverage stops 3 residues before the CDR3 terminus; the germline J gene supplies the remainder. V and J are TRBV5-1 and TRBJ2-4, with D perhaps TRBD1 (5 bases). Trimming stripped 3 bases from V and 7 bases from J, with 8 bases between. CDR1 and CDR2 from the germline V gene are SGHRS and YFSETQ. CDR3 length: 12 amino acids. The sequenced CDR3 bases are TGCGCCAGCAGCTCTCAGGGTAACATT. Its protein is CASSSQGNI. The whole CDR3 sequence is CASSSQGNIQYF.

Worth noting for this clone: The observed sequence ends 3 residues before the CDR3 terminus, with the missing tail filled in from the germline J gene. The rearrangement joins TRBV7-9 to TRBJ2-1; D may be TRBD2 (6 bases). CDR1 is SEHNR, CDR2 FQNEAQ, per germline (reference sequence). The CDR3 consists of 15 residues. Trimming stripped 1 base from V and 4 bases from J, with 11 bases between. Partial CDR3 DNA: TGTGCCAGCAGCTTAGGAGGGACTTCGTACAATGAG. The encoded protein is CASSLGGTSYNE. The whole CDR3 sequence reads CASSLGGTSYNEQFF. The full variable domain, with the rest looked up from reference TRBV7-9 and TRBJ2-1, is DTGVSQNPRHKITKRGQNVTFRCDPISEHNRLYWYRQTLGQGPEFLTYFQNEAQLEKSRLLSDRFSAERPKGSFSTLEIQRTEQGDSAMYLCASSLGGTSYNEQFFGPGTRLTVL.

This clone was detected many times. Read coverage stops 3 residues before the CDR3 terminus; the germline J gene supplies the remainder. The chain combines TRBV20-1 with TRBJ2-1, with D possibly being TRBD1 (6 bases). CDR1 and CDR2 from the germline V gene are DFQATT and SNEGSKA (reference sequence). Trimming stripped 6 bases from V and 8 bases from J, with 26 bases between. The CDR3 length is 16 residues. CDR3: CSASKGEWGSFDEQFF. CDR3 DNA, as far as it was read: TGCAGTGCCTCCAAGGGGGAGTGGGGGAGTTTCGATGAG.

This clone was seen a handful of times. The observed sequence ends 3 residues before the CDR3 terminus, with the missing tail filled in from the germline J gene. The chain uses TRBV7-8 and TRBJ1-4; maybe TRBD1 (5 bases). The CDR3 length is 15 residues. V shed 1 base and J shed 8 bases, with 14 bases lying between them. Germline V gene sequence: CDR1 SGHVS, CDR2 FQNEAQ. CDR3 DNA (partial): TGTGCCAGCAGCTTAGAAGGGGCAGATTTCGAAAAA. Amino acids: CASSLEGADFEK. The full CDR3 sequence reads CASSLEGADFEKLFF.

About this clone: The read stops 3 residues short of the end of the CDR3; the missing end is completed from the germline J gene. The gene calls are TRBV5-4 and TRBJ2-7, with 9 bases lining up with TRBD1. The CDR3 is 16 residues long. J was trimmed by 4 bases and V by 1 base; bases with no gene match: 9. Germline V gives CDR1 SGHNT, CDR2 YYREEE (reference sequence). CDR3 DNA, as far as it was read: TGTGCCAGCAGCTTGAGAACCGGGACAGGGCGATACGAG. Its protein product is CASSLRTGTGRYE. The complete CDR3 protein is CASSLRTGTGRYEQYF.

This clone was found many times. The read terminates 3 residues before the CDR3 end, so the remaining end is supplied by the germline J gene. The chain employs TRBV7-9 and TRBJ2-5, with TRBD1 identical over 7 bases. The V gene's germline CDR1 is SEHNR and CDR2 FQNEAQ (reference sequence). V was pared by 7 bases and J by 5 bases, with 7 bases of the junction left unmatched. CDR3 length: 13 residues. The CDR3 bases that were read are TGTGCCAGCAACCTCGACAGGGCCGAGACC. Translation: CASNLDRAET. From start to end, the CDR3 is CASNLDRAETQYF.

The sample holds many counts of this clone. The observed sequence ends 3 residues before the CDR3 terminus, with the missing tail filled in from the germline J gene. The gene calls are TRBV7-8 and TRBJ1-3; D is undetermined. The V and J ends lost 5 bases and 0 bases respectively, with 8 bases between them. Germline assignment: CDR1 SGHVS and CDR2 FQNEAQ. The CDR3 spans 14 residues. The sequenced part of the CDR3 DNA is TGTGCCAGCAGCCCTTCAGTCTCTGGAAACACC. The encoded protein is CASSPSVSGNT. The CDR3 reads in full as CASSPSVSGNTIYF.

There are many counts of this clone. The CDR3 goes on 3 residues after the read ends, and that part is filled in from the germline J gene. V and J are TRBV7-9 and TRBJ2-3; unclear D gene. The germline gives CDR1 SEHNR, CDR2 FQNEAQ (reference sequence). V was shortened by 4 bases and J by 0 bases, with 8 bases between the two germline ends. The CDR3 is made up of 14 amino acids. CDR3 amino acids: CASSYFTSTDTQYF. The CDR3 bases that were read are TGTGCCAGCAGCTACTTTACTAGCACAGATACG.

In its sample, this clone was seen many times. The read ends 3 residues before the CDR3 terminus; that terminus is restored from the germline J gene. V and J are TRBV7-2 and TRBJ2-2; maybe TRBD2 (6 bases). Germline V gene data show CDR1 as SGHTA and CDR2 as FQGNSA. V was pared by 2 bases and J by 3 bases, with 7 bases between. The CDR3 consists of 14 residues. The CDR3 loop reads CASSLRRDTGELFF. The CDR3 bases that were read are TGTGCCAGCAGCTTAAGGAGGGACACCGGGGAG.

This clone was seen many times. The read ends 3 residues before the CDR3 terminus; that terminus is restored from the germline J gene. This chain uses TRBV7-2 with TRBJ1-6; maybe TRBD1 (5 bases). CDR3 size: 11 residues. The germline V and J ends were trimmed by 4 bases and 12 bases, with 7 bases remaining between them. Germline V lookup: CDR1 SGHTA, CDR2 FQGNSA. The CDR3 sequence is CASSSGGPLHF. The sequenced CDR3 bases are TGTGCCAGCAGCTCCGGGGGACCC.

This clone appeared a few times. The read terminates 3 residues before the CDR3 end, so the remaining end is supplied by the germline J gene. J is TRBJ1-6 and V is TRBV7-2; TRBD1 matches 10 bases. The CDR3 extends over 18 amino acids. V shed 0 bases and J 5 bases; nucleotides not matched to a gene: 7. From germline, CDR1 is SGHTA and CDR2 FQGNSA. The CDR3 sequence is CASSLARDRGAHNSPLHF. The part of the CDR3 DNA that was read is TGTGCCAGCAGCTTAGCCCGGGACAGGGGCGCCCATAATTCACCC.